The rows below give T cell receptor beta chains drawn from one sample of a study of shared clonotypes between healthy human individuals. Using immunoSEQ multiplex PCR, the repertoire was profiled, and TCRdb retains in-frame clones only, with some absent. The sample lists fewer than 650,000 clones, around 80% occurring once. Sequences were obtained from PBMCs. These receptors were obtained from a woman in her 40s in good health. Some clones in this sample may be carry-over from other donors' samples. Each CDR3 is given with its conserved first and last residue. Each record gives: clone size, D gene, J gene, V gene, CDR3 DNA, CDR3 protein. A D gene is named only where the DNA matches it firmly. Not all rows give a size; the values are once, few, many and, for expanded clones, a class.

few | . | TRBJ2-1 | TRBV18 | TGTGCCAGCTCACCCCGGATAGGCGATGAGCAGTTCTTC | CASSPRIGDEQFF
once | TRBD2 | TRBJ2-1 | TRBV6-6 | TGTGCCAGCAGTTACTCCGGGCCTACTAGCGGGAATGAGCAGTTCTTC | CASSYSGPTSGNEQFF
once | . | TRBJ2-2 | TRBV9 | TGTGCCAGCAGCGAGGGGGAGGGACAGCCGTTGAACACCGGGGAGCTGTTTTTT | CASSEGEGQPLNTGELFF
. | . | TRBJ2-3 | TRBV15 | TGTGCCACGAGGGGGACCGGCAAGGATACGCAGTATTTT | CATRGTGKDTQYF
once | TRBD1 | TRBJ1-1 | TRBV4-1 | TGCGCCAGCAGCCAACCAGGGGGGAACACTGAAGCTTTCTTT | CASSQPGGNTEAFF
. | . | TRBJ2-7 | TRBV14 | TGTGCCAGCAGCCCCTCAAGGGGTACCTACGAGCAGTACTTC | CASSPSRGTYEQYF
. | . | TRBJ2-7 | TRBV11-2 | TGTGCCAGCAGCCTTGTAACTCTCTCCTACGAGCAGTACTTC | CASSLVTLSYEQYF
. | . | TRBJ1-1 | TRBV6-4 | TGTGCCAGCAGTGACGAGGGTGGCACTGAAGCTTTCTTT | CASSDEGGTEAFF
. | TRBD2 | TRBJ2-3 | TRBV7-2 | TGTGCCAGCAGCTTGCAGGGACTAGCGGGCACAGATACGCAGTATTTT | CASSLQGLAGTDTQYF
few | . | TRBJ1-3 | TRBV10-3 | TGTGCCATCAGTGAGGGGCAGGGTGGAAACACCATATATTTT | CAISEGQGGNTIYF
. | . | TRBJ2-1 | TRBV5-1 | TGCGCCAGCAGCCTCGCCGGACGCAAGACCTACAATGAGCAGTTCTTC | CASSLAGRKTYNEQFF
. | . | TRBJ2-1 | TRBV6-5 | TGTGCCAGCAATGAGAGATTCTCCTACAATGAGCAGTTCTTC | CASNERFSYNEQFF
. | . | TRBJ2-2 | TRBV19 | TGTGCCAGTAGTAAATATCAGGGTGCCACCGGGGAGCTGTTTTTT | CASSKYQGATGELFF
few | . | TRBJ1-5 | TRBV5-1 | TGCGCCAGCAGCTTGGATGGAAGACCTAATCAGCCCCAGCATTTT | CASSLDGRPNQPQHF
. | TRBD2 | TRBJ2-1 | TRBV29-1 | TGCAGCGCTGTAGCGGGAGGGCCCTCCTACAATGAGCAGTTCTTC | CSAVAGGPSYNEQFF
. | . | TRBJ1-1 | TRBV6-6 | TGTGCCACCCACCAGACAGCGAACACTGAAGCTTTCTTT | CATHQTANTEAFF
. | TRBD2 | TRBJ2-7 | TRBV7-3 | TGTGCCAGCAGCTCGAGGACTAGTGTGAACGAGCAGTACTTC | CASSSRTSVNEQYF
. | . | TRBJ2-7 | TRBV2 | TGTGCCAGCAGTGTATTTGGGACCCCTGGGACGCCCTACGAGCAGTACTTC | CASSVFGTPGTPYEQYF
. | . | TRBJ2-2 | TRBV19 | TGTGCCAGTAGCACAGGGTTCAGCGGGGAGCTGTTTTTT | CASSTGFSGELFF
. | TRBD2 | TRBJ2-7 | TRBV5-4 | TGTGCCAGCAGCTCTACTAGCGGGGGCGACGAGCAGTACTTC | CASSSTSGGDEQYF
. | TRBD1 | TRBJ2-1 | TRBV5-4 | TGTGCCAGCAGCTTGGGCAGGGGGCTTTACAATGAGCAGTTCTTC | CASSLGRGLYNEQFF
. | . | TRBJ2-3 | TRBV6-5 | TGTGCCAGCAGCCCGACCGGGCATACGCAGTATTTT | CASSPTGHTQYF
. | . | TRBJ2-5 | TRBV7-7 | TGTGCCAGCAGCAAAGAGCGACCTACCCTGTTGGAGACCCAGTACTTC | CASSKERPTLLETQYF
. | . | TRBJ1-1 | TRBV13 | TGTGCCAGCAGCTTAGGGGAGCGCCTTGAAGCTTTTTTT | CASSLGERLEAFF
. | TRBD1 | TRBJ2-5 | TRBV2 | TGTGCCAGCAGTGAAAGGGGGCACAAAGAGACCCAGTACTTC | CASSERGHKETQYF
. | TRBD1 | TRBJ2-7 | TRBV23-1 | TGCGCCAGCAGAGGACAGGGCCGGGTATACGAGCAGTACTTC | CASRGQGRVYEQYF
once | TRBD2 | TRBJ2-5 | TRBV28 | TGTGCCAGCAGTTTGTGGTCTAGCGGGAGGCCTTGGGAGACCCAGTACTTC | CASSLWSSGRPWETQYF
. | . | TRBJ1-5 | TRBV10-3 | TGTGCCATCAGTGAGACCTCTGATCAGCCCCAGCATTTT | CAISETSDQPQHF
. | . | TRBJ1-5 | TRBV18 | TGTGCCAGCTCACCGGGGTGGGGGGCTATGGAGCCCCAGCATTTT | CASSPGWGAMEPQHF
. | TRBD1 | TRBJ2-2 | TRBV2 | TGTGCCAGCAGTTCGGGACAGGGGGCCGGGGAGCTGTTTTTT | CASSSGQGAGELFF
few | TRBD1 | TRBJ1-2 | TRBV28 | TGTGCCAGCAGTACCGGACAGGCCTCTGGCTACACCTTC | CASSTGQASGYTF
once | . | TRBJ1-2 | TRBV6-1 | TGTGCCTGCAGTGAAGTATCAACATGGGGCTATGGCTACGCCTTC | CACSEVSTWGYGYAF
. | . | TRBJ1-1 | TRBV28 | TGTGCCAGCAGCTCCGGACGGATGAACACTGAGGCTTTCTTT | CASSSGRMNTEAFF
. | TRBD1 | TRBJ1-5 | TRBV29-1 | TGCAGCGTTGAAGTGGCCAGGGGGCAGCCCCAGCATTTT | CSVEVARGQPQHF
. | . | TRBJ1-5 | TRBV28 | TGTGCCAGCGGGAGGGGGGGCAATCAGCCCCAGCATTTT | CASGRGGNQPQHF
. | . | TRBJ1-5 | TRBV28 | TGTGCCAGCAGTTCCCCCGGACAGATGGGGGACAATCAGCCCCAGCATTTT | CASSSPGQMGDNQPQHF
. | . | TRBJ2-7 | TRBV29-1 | TGCAGCGTTTCAGGGAGCTCCTACGAGCAGTACTTC | CSVSGSSYEQYF
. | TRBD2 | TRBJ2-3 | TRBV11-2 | TGTGCCAGCAGCACCGCGACTAGCGGGAGAACAGATACGCAGTATTTT | CASSTATSGRTDTQYF
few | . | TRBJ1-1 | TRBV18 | TGTGCCAGCTCACCACAGTCGAACACTGAAGCTTTCTTT | CASSPQSNTEAFF
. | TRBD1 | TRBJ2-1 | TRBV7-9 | TGTGCCAGCAGCCCAAGCCCGGACAGGGGGAATGAGCAGTTCTTC | CASSPSPDRGNEQFF
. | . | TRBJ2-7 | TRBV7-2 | TGTGCCAGCAGCCAGACTAGAGGTTTCTACGAGCAGCACTTC | CASSQTRGFYEQHF
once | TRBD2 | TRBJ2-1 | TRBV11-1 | TGTGCCAGTACTGAGACCGGGACTAGCGGCTACAATGAGCAGTTCTTC | CASTETGTSGYNEQFF